The 23 T cell receptor beta chains listed next were all sequenced from one sample in a study of T cells in Graves' hyperthyroidism and ophthalmopathy. RNA transcripts were the template for amplifying TCR beta CDR3 regions. During a first-round RT-PCR of the TCR CDR3, the HTBI primer set was used. One entry per CDR3 protein, called by TCRdb with MiXCR from the multiplex PCR reads. The table lists about 200,000 distinct CDR3 sequences, about 15% of them singletons. What was sequenced was blood. Every receptor here comes from a woman aged 45-65 years with Graves' hyperthyroidism.

This clonotype turned up a few times. The chain uses TRBV6-1 and TRBJ2-6; D is undetermined. Germline values: CDR1 MNHNS, CDR2 SASEGT. Trimming took off 6 bases at V and 0 bases at J, with 9 bases between the two ends. This CDR3 has 15 residues. DNA for the CDR3: TGTGCCAGCAGCTCTCAGCTCTCTGGGGCCAACGTCCTGACTTTC. Its protein product is CASSSQLSGANVLTF.

The rearrangement joins TRBV5-1 to TRBJ1-5; D gene ambiguous. CDR1 and CDR2 (germline): SGHRS, YFSETQ. Trimming pared 0 bases from V and 7 bases from J, leaving 14 bases between. The CDR3 has 15 amino acids. CDR3 bases: TGCGCCAGCAGCTTGGGGGCACCAGGAGGCCAGCCCCAGCATTTT. Translating it yields CASSLGAPGGQPQHF. The variable domain in full, completed from reference TRBV5-1 and TRBJ1-5, reads KAGVTQTPRYLIKTRGQQVTLSCSPISGHRSVSWYQQTPGQGLQFLFEYFSETQRNKGNFPGRFSGRQFSNSRSEMNVSTLELGDSALYLCASSLGAPGGQPQHFGDGTRLSIL.

This clonotype has at least ten counts. J is TRBJ2-1 and V is TRBV6-1, with 10 bases fitting TRBD2. The germline CDR1 and CDR2 sequences are MNHNS and SASEGT. CDR3 size: 16 residues. V was pared by 6 bases and J by 0 bases, with 5 bases of the junction left unmatched. The CDR3, as DNA: TGTGCCAGCAGAGGACTAGCGGCCTCCTCCTACAATGAGCAGTTCTTC. Translation gives CASRGLAASSYNEQFF.

This clonotype was recorded at least ten times. The gene calls are TRBV11-2 and TRBJ2-7, with D uncertain. V was shortened by 0 bases and J by 2 bases, with 8 bases between the two germline ends. The CDR3 is 14 amino acids. Germline loops: CDR1 SGHAT, CDR2 FQNNGV. CDR3 region: CASSLDLQTYEQYF. CDR3 nucleotides: TGTGCCAGCAGCTTAGACTTACAGACCTACGAGCAGTACTTC.

This clonotype was counted between two and nine times. The chain recombines TRBV11-2 with TRBJ1-2; a weak D match, TRBD1 (6 bases). The CDR3 covers 13 residues. Germline V gives CDR1 SGHAT, CDR2 FQNNGV. V was cut by 8 bases and J by 6 bases, with 16 bases left in between. This chain's CDR3 is CASGLIRGDGYTF. CDR3 sequence (DNA): TGTGCCAGCGGATTAATCAGGGGTGATGGCTACACCTTC.

The table lists this clonotype with many counts. The chain combines TRBV11-1 with TRBJ1-2; a weak D match, TRBD1 (5 bases). The CDR3 covers 15 residues. The germline V and J ends were trimmed by 5 bases and 4 bases, with 17 bases remaining between them. CDR1 is SGHAT and CDR2 is FQDESV in the germline V gene (reference sequence). The CDR3, as DNA: TGTGCCAGCAGCACCAATTGGGACTCCAGCTATGGCTACACCTTC. It translates to CASSTNWDSSYGYTF.

As for this clonotype: Likely a read error: the CDR3 ends without its conserved phenylalanine or tryptophan. The chain has TRBV12-3 or TRBV12-4 and TRBJ2-7; D gene ambiguous. The CDR3 length is 12 residues. The ends were cut back, 5 bases at V and 2 bases at J, with 7 bases in the middle. The CDR3 protein is CASSGRTYEQYL. CDR3 nucleotide sequence: TGTGCCAGCAGTGGCAGGACCTACGAGCAGTACCTC.

This clonotype was found many times. The chain employs TRBV20-1 and TRBJ2-5; TRBD1 agrees at 7 bases. The germline gives CDR1 DFQATT, CDR2 SNEGSKA (reference sequence). The CDR3 covers 14 residues. V lost 6 bases, J lost 2 bases, and 9 bases stayed unmatched. CDR3 residues: CSANPGQLQETQYF. The CDR3 region has the DNA TGCAGTGCCAACCCGGGACAGCTTCAAGAGACCCAGTACTTC.

Only a few counts were recorded for this clonotype. The chain joins TRBV4-1 to TRBJ2-1; D unresolved. Per germline, CDR1 MGHRA and CDR2 YSYEKL. The CDR3 extends over 14 amino acids. The V gene lost 2 bases and the J gene lost 6 bases, with 11 bases spanning the gap. CDR3 in DNA: TGCGCCAGCAGCCAACTTTTCCGGCGCAATGAGCAGTTCTTC. Translating it yields CASSQLFRRNEQFF.

This clonotype was picked up a small number of times. This sequence joins TRBV30 and TRBJ1-3; D is possibly TRBD1 (5 bases). This CDR3 contains 18 residues. With 1 base removed from V and 0 bases from J, the gap between germline ends came to 19 bases. Germline V gene lookup returns CDR1 GTSNPN and CDR2 SVGIG (reference sequence). The CDR3 spells CAWSGGAEGFYSGNTIYF. The CDR3 DNA reads as TGTGCCTGGAGTGGTGGGGCGGAGGGATTCTACTCTGGAAACACCATATATTTT.

This clonotype was counted ten times or more. This chain links TRBV7-2 with TRBJ2-2; 10 positions match TRBD2. The CDR3 sequence is 15 residues long. Trimming removed 5 bases from V and 6 bases from J; junction bases left unmatched: 6. CDR1 and CDR2 (germline): SGHTA, FQGNSA. The CDR3 loop reads CASSHGLAEAGELFF. The CDR3 DNA is TGTGCCAGCAGCCACGGACTAGCGGAGGCCGGGGAGCTGTTTTTT. The full variable domain, rest sourced from reference TRBV7-2 and TRBJ2-2, is GAGVSQSPSNKVTEKGKDVELRCDPISGHTALYWYRQSLGQGLEFLIYFQGNSAPDKSGLPSDRFSAERTGGSVSTLTIQRTQQEDSAVYLCASSHGLAEAGELFFGEGSRLTVL.

This clonotype was observed a few times. This rearrangement joins TRBV10-2 to TRBJ2-3; D gene unclear. The CDR3 extends over 14 amino acids. V lost 0 bases and J lost 1, with 5 bases in between. Germline assignment: CDR1 WSHSY and CDR2 SAAADI. CDR3 sequence reads: CASSESRGTDTQYF. In nucleotides, the CDR3 is TGCGCCAGCAGTGAGTCACGGGGCACAGATACGCAGTATTTT.

This clonotype was recorded at least ten times. The chain carries TRBV5-1 and TRBJ2-5, with TRBD2 as a possible D gene (6 bases). V lost 7 bases and J 5 bases, leaving 18 bases between the germline ends. This CDR3 is 14 amino acids long. The germline CDR1 and CDR2 sequences are SGHRS and YFSETQ. CDR3: CASSTNGRSETQYF. CDR3 in DNA: TGCGCCAGCTCCACTAACGGGAGATCGGAGACCCAGTACTTC.

This clonotype was observed at least ten times. This rearrangement joins TRBV2 to TRBJ1-5, with a possible D match to TRBD1 (6 bases). V lost 5 bases to trimming and J lost 6 bases, with 14 bases between them. Looked up from germline, CDR1 is SNHLY and CDR2 is FYNNEI. This CDR3 region has 14 residues. For the CDR3, the DNA is TGTGCCAGCAGTCTTGCGGGGGGCAGTCAGCCCCAGCATTTT. It translates to CASSLAGGSQPQHF.

A remark on this clonotype: Since a much larger clone is just one base distant, this may be a read error. The chain uses TRBV2 and TRBJ1-6; TRBD1 is a possible D gene (5 bases). CDR1 and CDR2 from the germline V gene are SNHLY and FYNNEI. CDR3 size: 14 residues. The CDR3 is CGSSTDSYNSPLHF. The CDR3 coding sequence is TGTGGCAGCAGCACCGACAGCTATAATTCACCCCTCCACTTT.

This clonotype was recorded at least ten times. The rearrangement joins TRBV15 to TRBJ1-1; the D gene is possibly TRBD1 (6 bases). This CDR3 region has 14 residues. Germline CDR1 reads LNHNV; CDR2 reads YYDKDF (reference sequence). The germline V and J ends were trimmed by 2 bases and 6 bases, with 13 bases remaining between them. The CDR3 nucleotides are TGTGCCACCAGCAGAATCAGGGGAATCGCTGAAGCTTTCTTT. It yields the protein CATSRIRGIAEAFF. Full variable domain (outside the CDR3, taken from reference TRBV15 and TRBJ1-1): DAMVIQNPRYQVTQFGKPVTLSCSQTLNHNVMYWYQQKSSQAPKLLFHYYDKDFNNEADTPDNFQSRRPNTSFCFLDIRSPGLGDTAMYLCATSRIRGIAEAFFGQGTRLTVV.

This clonotype was seen more than once but under ten times. V gene TRBV20-1 combines with J gene TRBJ1-2; perhaps TRBD1 as D (6 bases). V was pared by 2 bases and J by 6 bases, with 10 bases between. CDR1 and CDR2 (germline): DFQATT, SNEGSKA (reference sequence). This CDR3 is built from 12 residues. The CDR3 is CSARQGIDGYTF. Written as DNA, the CDR3 is TGCAGTGCTAGACAGGGGATCGATGGCTACACCTTC.

This chain joins TRBV20-1 and TRBJ1-2, with no clear D. This CDR3 is 9 amino acids long. In germline, CDR1 is DFQATT, CDR2 SNEGSKA (reference sequence). Trimming removed 8 bases from V and 8 bases from J, with 9 bases in between. The CDR3 DNA reads as TGCAGTCCGCTCCCGGGCTACACCTTC. Translated: CSPLPGYTF.

The rearrangement joins TRBV7-2 to TRBJ1-5; no firm D call. CDR1 and CDR2 from the germline V gene are SGHTA and FQGNSA. V gave up 4 bases and J gave up 8 bases, with 24 bases separating them. This CDR3 contains 17 residues. The CDR3 bases are TGTGCCAGCAGCTCCCACCTGGACGGTCAACCGGGCAAGCCCCAGCATTTT. Translated: CASSSHLDGQPGKPQHF.

In its sample, this clonotype was seen many times. This rearrangement joins TRBV29-1 to TRBJ2-5; possibly TRBD1 or TRBD2 for D (5 bases each). The CDR3 length is 12 residues. CDR1 is SQVTM and CDR2 is ANQGSEA in the germline V gene. Trimming took 7 bases from V and 3 from J, leaving 12 bases between them. CDR3 amino acids: CSAEQGEETQYF. For the CDR3, the DNA is TGCAGCGCCGAGCAGGGAGAAGAGACCCAGTACTTC.

This clonotype was detected many times. The V call is TRBV15, the J call TRBJ2-3, with a tentative D call TRBD2 (6 bases). Deletions cut 1 base from V and 0 bases from J, with 14 bases between. This CDR3 is built from 17 residues. Per the germline V gene, CDR1 is LNHNV and CDR2 is YYDKDF (reference sequence). The DNA of the CDR3 is TGTGCCACCAGCAGAGTCCCAACGGGGGAAAGCACAGATACGCAGTATTTT. Protein sequence: CATSRVPTGESTDTQYF.

The chain carries TRBV5-6 and TRBJ2-7; 10 nucleotides line up with TRBD1. J was trimmed by 3 bases and V by 8 bases; bases with no gene match: 11. CDR1 and CDR2 from the germline V gene are SGHDT and YYEEEE. This CDR3 region has 15 residues. The CDR3 DNA follows: TGTGCCAGTAGTATCTCGACAGGGGGCAACTACGAGCAGTACTTC. This encodes CASSISTGGNYEQYF.

This rearrangement joins TRBV11-2 to TRBJ2-5, with no clear D. Germline V CDR1 and CDR2: SGHAT, FQNNGV. The CDR3 is 13 amino acids. Between the trimmed V and J ends, which lost 3 bases and 4 bases, there was a span of 9 bases. CDR3 bases: TGTGCCAGCAGCTTGAGTGCCGGAGAGACCCAGTACTTC. Encoded protein: CASSLSAGETQYF.